Below, 27 T cell receptor beta chains from the same sample are listed, as sequenced in a study of T-cell reconstitution after alpha-beta-depleted transplantation in children. Unique molecular identifiers featured in how the TCRbeta library was prepared. TCRdb fed the PCR reads into MiXCR, producing one record per CDR3 protein. This table has 640,000 or so distinct CDR3 sequences, 15% to 20% appearing once. This material consisted of PBMCs from the stem cell graft donor, taken from the stem cell graft. The receptors stem from a human donor who donated a stem cell graft to a child with acute myeloid leukemia.

This clonotype came up many times. V is TRBV7-2 and J is TRBJ2-3; TRBD1 or TRBD2 may be the D gene (6 bases each). Trimming removed 2 bases from V and 5 bases from J, with 8 bases in between. The CDR3 sequence is 13 residues long. The germline gives CDR1 SGHTA, CDR2 FQGNSA. The CDR3 protein is CASSLRGRDTQYF. DNA of the CDR3: TGTGCCAGCAGCTTACGGGGGCGAGATACGCAGTATTTT.

About this clonotype: A read error may explain this, as a much larger clone is one base away. It is likely a read error, because the conserved phenylalanine at the end of the CDR3 is missing. J is TRBJ1-2 and V is TRBV20-1; D is undetermined. V was pared by 6 bases and J by 2 bases, with 19 bases between. The CDR3 runs to 15 residues. CDR1 is DFQATT, CDR2 SNEGSKA, per germline (reference sequence). This CDR3 reads CSAETRELGNYGYTS. CDR3 sequence (DNA): TGCAGTGCCGAGACCCGGGAGCTAGGGAACTATGGCTACACCTCC.

The chain employs TRBV12-3 or TRBV12-4 and TRBJ1-5; TRBD1 matches 9 bases. With V trimmed by 5 bases and J by 0 bases, 5 bases remained unmatched. The length of the CDR3 is 16 residues. For the CDR3, the DNA is TGTGCCAGCAGTGCACAGGGGGCGGATAGCAATCAGCCCCAGCATTTT. This gives the protein CASSAQGADSNQPQHF.

This clonotype was counted once. One base away lies a much larger clone, so this may be a sequencing read error. The chain recombines TRBV29-1 with TRBJ1-5; D not certain. The CDR3 totals 11 residues. Germline-derived CDR1 and CDR2 are SQVTM and ANQGSEA. CDR3 protein: CKKIGNQPQHF. For the CDR3, the DNA is TGCAAGAAGATTGGCAATCAGCCCCAGCATTTT. Looking up the rest from reference TRBV29-1 and TRBJ1-5 gives the full variable domain: SAVISQKPSRDICQRGTSLTIQCQVDSQVTMMFWYRQQPGQSLTLIATANQGSEATYESGFVIDKFPISRPNLTFSTLTVSNMSPEDSSIYLCKKIGNQPQHFGDGTRLSIL.

Many counts were recorded for this clonotype. The chain is built from TRBV4-2 and TRBJ1-3; no firm D call. Germline loops: CDR1 LGHNA, CDR2 YNFKEQ. This CDR3 has 16 amino acids. V was shortened by 0 bases and J by 1 base, with 10 bases between the two germline ends. CDR3 sequence: CASSQDIKGSGNTIYF. The CDR3 DNA sequence: TGTGCCAGCAGCCAAGACATAAAAGGGTCTGGAAACACCATATATTTT.

V and J are TRBV6-5 and TRBJ2-4, with D perhaps TRBD2 (6 bases). Trimming took 3 bases from V and 8 from J, leaving 14 bases between them. The CDR3 totals 14 residues. Germline CDR1 and CDR2: MNHEY and SVGAGI. The CDR3 DNA is TGTGCCAGCAGTTATGGCAGGGACTTGTACATTCAGTACTTC. Translating gives CASSYGRDLYIQYF.

The sample holds many counts of this clonotype. The chain links TRBV7-2 to TRBJ1-1; D ambiguous. The V and J ends lost 2 bases and 2 bases respectively, with 12 bases between them. This CDR3 region has 15 residues. Per the germline V gene, CDR1 is SGHTA and CDR2 is FQGNSA. Here the CDR3 DNA reads TGTGCCAGCAGCTTATACCCGATTCTTAACACTGAAGCTTTCTTT. It specifies CASSLYPILNTEAFF.

Ten or more counts support this clonotype. The chain carries TRBV20-1 and TRBJ2-3; no reliable D call. Trimming removed 2 bases at V and 2 bases at J, with 8 bases between. The CDR3 spans 13 residues. The V gene's germline CDR1 is DFQATT and CDR2 SNEGSKA (reference sequence). The DNA for the CDR3 is TGCAGTGCTAGAACGGTCTTCACAGATACGCAGTATTTT. As protein: CSARTVFTDTQYF.

The gene calls are TRBV6-2 or TRBV6-3 and TRBJ1-4, with D perhaps matching TRBD1 (6 bases). The CDR3 runs to 16 residues. V gave up 4 bases and J gave up 0 bases, with 12 bases separating them. Germline V gives CDR1 MNHEY, CDR2 SVGEGT. The CDR3: CASSWGHLATNEKLFF. The CDR3 nucleotides read TGTGCCAGCAGTTGGGGACACCTTGCAACTAATGAAAAACTGTTTTTT.

This clonotype has at least ten counts. The chain employs TRBV9 and TRBJ2-2; 9 bases line up with TRBD2. The CDR3 contains 14 residues. Germline V gene sequence: CDR1 SGDLS, CDR2 YYNGEE. V lost 0 bases and J lost 7; bases outside the gene matches: 1. The CDR3 DNA reads TGTGCCAGCAGCGTAGTAGCGGGGGACGGGGAGCTGTTTTTT. It yields the protein CASSVVAGDGELFF. The complete variable domain, with remaining parts taken from reference TRBV9 and TRBJ2-2, reads DSGVTQTPKHLITATGQRVTLRCSPRSGDLSVYWYQQSLDQGLQFLIQYYNGEERAKGNILERFSAQQFPDLHSELNLSSLELGDSALYFCASSVVAGDGELFFGEGSRLTVL.

This clonotype was observed at least ten times. The genes are TRBV10-3 and TRBJ2-3; D gene uncertain. Germline CDR1 and CDR2: ENHRY and SYGVKD. V was pared by 0 bases and J by 7 bases, with 8 bases between. This CDR3 has 13 residues. In DNA form, the CDR3 reads TGTGCCATCAGTGAGTCGAATGAATATACGCAGTATTTT. Translated, it gives CAISESNEYTQYF.

This clonotype was seen just once. V gene TRBV27 combines with J gene TRBJ2-7; unclear D gene. The CDR3 is 14 residues long. V shed 5 bases and J shed 4 bases, with 15 bases lying between them. Germline assignment: CDR1 MNHEY and CDR2 SMNVEV (reference sequence). Here the CDR3 reads CASSIQDSQYEQYF. The CDR3 DNA follows: TGTGCCAGCAGTATTCAAGACTCTCAGTACGAGCAGTACTTC.

This clonotype was counted ten times or more. The chain joins TRBV7-9 to TRBJ1-1, with unresolved D. V was shortened by 7 bases and J by 0 bases, with 9 bases between the two germline ends. The CDR3 has 13 residues. Germline loops: CDR1 SEHNR, CDR2 FQNEAQ (reference sequence). The CDR3 is CASTRGMNTEAFF. The CDR3 DNA reads as TGTGCCAGCACCCGCGGAATGAACACTGAAGCTTTCTTT.

The rearrangement uses TRBV28 and TRBJ1-5, with TRBD1 matching over 12 bases. After removal of 6 bases from V and 4 bases from J, the junction contained 10 bases not matched to a gene. The CDR3 extends over 17 amino acids. The germline gives CDR1 MDHEN, CDR2 SYDVKM. The CDR3 nucleotides read TGTGCCAGCAGGACCCCCGGGACAGGGGGCAGGAATCAGCCCCAGCATTTT. Amino acid sequence: CASRTPGTGGRNQPQHF.

V is TRBV20-1 and J is TRBJ1-5; D perhaps matches TRBD1 (6 bases). Looked up from germline, CDR1 is DFQATT and CDR2 is SNEGSKA (reference sequence). The CDR3 is 14 residues long. V dropped 5 bases and J dropped 2 bases, with 13 bases sitting between them. The chain's CDR3 is CSADTGLRNQPQHF. In DNA form, the CDR3 reads TGCAGTGCTGACACAGGGTTACGCAATCAGCCCCAGCATTTT.

In its sample, this clonotype was seen many times. V usage is TRBV29-1 and J usage is TRBJ2-4, with a possible D match to TRBD1 (6 bases). Germline values: CDR1 SQVTM, CDR2 ANQGSEA. This CDR3 contains 12 residues. V was shortened by 0 bases and J by 12 bases, with 12 bases between the two germline ends. CDR3 protein: CSVEDSSRGQYF. Here the CDR3 DNA reads TGCAGCGTTGAAGACTCGTCCAGGGGTCAGTACTTC.

This clonotype has a count of ten or more. This chain joins TRBV29-1 and TRBJ2-7; the D gene could be TRBD1 or TRBD2 (5 bases each). Trimming removed 7 bases at V and 2 bases at J, with 15 bases between. The germline V gene has CDR1 SQVTM and CDR2 ANQGSEA. The CDR3 covers 13 residues. For the CDR3, the DNA is TGCAGCGCCCTAGGGGACGGAACCTACGAGCAGTACTTC. Its translation: CSALGDGTYEQYF.

This clonotype was seen repeatedly, ten times or more. The chain has TRBV29-1 and TRBJ2-1; 11 positions agree with TRBD2. Per germline, CDR1 SQVTM and CDR2 ANQGSEA. The CDR3 length is 14 residues. Trimming cost V 6 bases and J 4 bases; bases outside gene matches: 5. For the CDR3, the DNA is TGCAGCGTCTCGCCTAGCGGGGGGTACAATGAGCAGTTCTTC. Amino acids: CSVSPSGGYNEQFF.

This clonotype showed up many times. The chain carries TRBV28 and TRBJ2-7; 7 nucleotides align to TRBD2. The CDR3 length is 14 residues. From germline, CDR1 is MDHEN and CDR2 SYDVKM. The CDR3 reads CASSSPTSSDEQYV. CDR3 nucleotide sequence: TGTGCCAGCAGCTCGCCGACTAGCTCCGACGAGCAGTACGTC.

The sample holds many counts of this clonotype. The V gene is TRBV20-1, the J gene TRBJ1-5; D is possibly TRBD1 (5 bases). CDR1 DFQATT and CDR2 SNEGSKA come from the germline V gene (reference sequence). CDR3 length: 13 residues. Trimming pared 3 bases from V and 11 bases from J, leaving 17 bases between. In nucleotides, the CDR3 is TGCAGTGCTAGCAGGCAGGGCTTTGGGTCCCAGCATTTT. The encoded protein is CSASRQGFGSQHF.

This rearrangement joins TRBV7-7 to TRBJ2-2, with 7 bases lining up with TRBD1. V lost 2 bases, J lost 7 bases, and 4 bases stayed unmatched. Germline V gene data show CDR1 as SSHAT and CDR2 as FNYEAQ (reference sequence). CDR3 length: 14 amino acids. CDR3 nucleotides: TGTGCCAGCAGCTTATTTACAGGGGACGGGGAGCTGTTTTTT. This codes for CASSLFTGDGELFF.

The V gene is TRBV20-1, the J gene TRBJ2-1; 8 positions agree with TRBD2. The length of the CDR3 is 17 residues. Trimming removed 0 bases from V and 2 bases from J; junction bases left unmatched: 9. Germline CDR1 DFQATT, CDR2 SNEGSKA (reference sequence). CDR3 region: CSARDPVAGQAYNEQFF. For the CDR3, the DNA is TGCAGTGCTAGAGATCCCGTAGCGGGACAAGCCTACAATGAGCAGTTCTTC.

The chain uses TRBV12-3 or TRBV12-4 and TRBJ2-5; D not resolved. Trimming took 3 bases from V and 5 from J, leaving 10 bases between them. This CDR3 spans 13 amino acids. The CDR3 coding sequence is TGTGCCAGCAGTTTGAACCCGTGGGAGACCCAGTACTTC. Amino acid sequence: CASSLNPWETQYF.

The V and J genes are TRBV7-2 and TRBJ2-5; no clear D. This CDR3 region has 12 residues. With 9 bases removed from V and 7 bases from J, the gap between germline ends came to 15 bases. Germline V gene data show CDR1 as SGHTA and CDR2 as FQGNSA. The CDR3 region has the DNA TGTGCCAGATTTAAGGGTTTAGGGACCCAGTACTTC. Protein sequence: CARFKGLGTQYF. Supplemented by reference TRBV7-2 and TRBJ2-5, the full variable domain reads GAGVSQSPSNKVTEKGKDVELRCDPISGHTALYWYRQSLGQGLEFLIYFQGNSAPDKSGLPSDRFSAERTGGSVSTLTIQRTQQEDSAVYLCARFKGLGTQYFGPGTRLLVL.

This clonotype was counted between two and nine times. The chain links TRBV13 to TRBJ1-1; D is unresolved. CDR3 length: 12 amino acids. From germline, CDR1 is PRHDT and CDR2 FYEKMQ (reference sequence). The ends were cut back, 1 base at V and 6 bases at J, with 6 bases in the middle. The CDR3 DNA is TGTGCCAGCAGCTTAGCCACCGCTGAAGCTTTCTTT. It is translated as CASSLATAEAFF.

Only a few counts were recorded for this clonotype. The chain carries TRBV20-1 and TRBJ2-2, with D perhaps being TRBD1 or TRBD2 (7 bases each). The CDR3 has 15 residues. The V and J ends lost 1 base and 7 bases respectively, with 16 bases between them. Germline V CDR1 and CDR2: DFQATT, SNEGSKA (reference sequence). The CDR3 region has the DNA TGCAGTGCTAGAGCGAAGCAGGGGGGGTTCGGGGAGCTGTTTTTT. Its protein is CSARAKQGGFGELFF.

This clonotype was counted many times. The chain links TRBV4-2 to TRBJ1-3; D is unclear. Germline CDR1 is LGHNA and CDR2 is YNFKEQ. The CDR3 length is 12 residues. Between the trimmed V and J ends, which lost 3 bases and 4 bases, there was a span of 4 bases. The CDR3 here is CASSQRGNTIYF. The CDR3, as DNA: TGTGCCAGCAGCCAGCGGGGAAACACCATATATTTT.